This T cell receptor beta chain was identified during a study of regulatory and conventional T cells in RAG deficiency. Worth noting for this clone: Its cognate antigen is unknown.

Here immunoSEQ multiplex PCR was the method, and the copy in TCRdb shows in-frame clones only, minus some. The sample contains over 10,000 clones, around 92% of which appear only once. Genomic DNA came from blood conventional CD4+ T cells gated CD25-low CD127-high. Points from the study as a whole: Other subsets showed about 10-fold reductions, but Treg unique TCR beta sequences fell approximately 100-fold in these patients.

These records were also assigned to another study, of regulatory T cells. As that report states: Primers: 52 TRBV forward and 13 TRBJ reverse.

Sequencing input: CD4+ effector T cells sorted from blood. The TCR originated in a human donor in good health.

The CDR3 DNA reads TGTGCCAGCACGTGGGAGGGGGTTAGCACAGATACGCAGTATTTT. Protein sequence: CASTWEGVSTDTQYF. The rearrangement links TRBV9 to TRBJ2-3, with D maybe TRBD2 (7 bases). V was trimmed by 6 bases and J by 0 bases, leaving 14 bases between them. This CDR3 is 15 amino acids long. The germline V gene encodes CDR1 SGDLS and CDR2 YYNGEE.